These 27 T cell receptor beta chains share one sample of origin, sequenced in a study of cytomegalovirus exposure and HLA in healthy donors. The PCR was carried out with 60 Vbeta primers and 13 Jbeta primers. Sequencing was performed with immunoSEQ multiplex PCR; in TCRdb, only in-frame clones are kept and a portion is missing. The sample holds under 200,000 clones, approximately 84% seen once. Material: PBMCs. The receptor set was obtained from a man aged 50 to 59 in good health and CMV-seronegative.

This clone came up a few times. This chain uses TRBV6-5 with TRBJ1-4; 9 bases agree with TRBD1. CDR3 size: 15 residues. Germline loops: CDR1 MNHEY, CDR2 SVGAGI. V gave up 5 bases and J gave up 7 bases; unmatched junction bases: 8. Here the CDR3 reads CASSTTGGKGEKLFF. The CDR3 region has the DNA TGTGCCAGCAGTACTACAGGGGGCAAGGGTGAAAAACTGTTTTTT.

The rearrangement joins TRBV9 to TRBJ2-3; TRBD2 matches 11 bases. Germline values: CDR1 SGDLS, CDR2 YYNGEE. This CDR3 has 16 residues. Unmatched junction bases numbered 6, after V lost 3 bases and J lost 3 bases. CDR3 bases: TGTGCCAGCAGCGAGGCTAGCGGGGGGTTAACAGATACGCAGTATTTT. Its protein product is CASSEASGGLTDTQYF.

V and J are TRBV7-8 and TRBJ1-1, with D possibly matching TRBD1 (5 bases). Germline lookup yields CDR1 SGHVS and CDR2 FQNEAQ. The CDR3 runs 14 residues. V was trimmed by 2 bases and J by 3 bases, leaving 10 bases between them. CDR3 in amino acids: CASSLSPGDTEAFF. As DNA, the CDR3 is TGTGCCAGCAGCTTATCACCGGGGGACACTGAAGCTTTCTTT. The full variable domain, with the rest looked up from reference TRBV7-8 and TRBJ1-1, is GAGVSQSPRYKVAKRGQDVALRCDPISGHVSLFWYQQALGQGPEFLTYFQNEAQLDKSGLPSDRFFAERPEGSVSTLKIQRTQQEDSAVYLCASSLSPGDTEAFFGQGTRLTVV.

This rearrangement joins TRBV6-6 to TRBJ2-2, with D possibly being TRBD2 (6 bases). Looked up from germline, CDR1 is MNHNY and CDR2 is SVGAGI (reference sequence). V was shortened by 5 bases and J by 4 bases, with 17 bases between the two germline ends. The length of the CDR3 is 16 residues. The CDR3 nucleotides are TGTGCCAGCAGTCACCTAGGTGGGCGGGGCACCGGGGAGCTGTTTTTT. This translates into CASSHLGGRGTGELFF.

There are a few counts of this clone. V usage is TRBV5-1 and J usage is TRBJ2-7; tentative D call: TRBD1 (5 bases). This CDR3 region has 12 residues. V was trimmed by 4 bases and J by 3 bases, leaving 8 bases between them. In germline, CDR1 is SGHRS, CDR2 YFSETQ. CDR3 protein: CASSTGNYEQYF. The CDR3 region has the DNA TGCGCCAGCAGCACAGGAAACTACGAGCAGTACTTC. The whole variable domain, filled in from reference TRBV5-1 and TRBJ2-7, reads KAGVTQTPRYLIKTRGQQVTLSCSPISGHRSVSWYQQTPGQGLQFLFEYFSETQRNKGNFPGRFSGRQFSNSRSEMNVSTLELGDSALYLCASSTGNYEQYFGPGTRLTVT.

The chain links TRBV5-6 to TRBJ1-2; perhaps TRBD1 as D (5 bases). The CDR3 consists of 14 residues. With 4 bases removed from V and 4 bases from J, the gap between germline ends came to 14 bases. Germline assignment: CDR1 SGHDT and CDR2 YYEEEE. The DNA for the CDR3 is TGTGCCAGCAGCGGCTACAGGAAGATCTATGGCTACACCTTC. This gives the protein CASSGYRKIYGYTF.

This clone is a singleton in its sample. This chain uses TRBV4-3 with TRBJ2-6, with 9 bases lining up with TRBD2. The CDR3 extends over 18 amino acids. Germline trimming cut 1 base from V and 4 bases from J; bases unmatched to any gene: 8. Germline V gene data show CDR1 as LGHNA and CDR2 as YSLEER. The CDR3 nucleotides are TGCGCCAGCAGCCAAGGGGCGCGGGGGGGCCGAGGGGCCAACGTCCTGACTTTC. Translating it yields CASSQGARGGRGANVLTF.

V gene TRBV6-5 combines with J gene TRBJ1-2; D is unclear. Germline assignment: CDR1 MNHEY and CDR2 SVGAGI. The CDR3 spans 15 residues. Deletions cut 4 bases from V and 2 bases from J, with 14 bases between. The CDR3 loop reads CASSSEATANYGYTF. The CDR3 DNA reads TGTGCCAGCAGTTCCGAAGCCACAGCAAACTATGGCTACACCTTC.

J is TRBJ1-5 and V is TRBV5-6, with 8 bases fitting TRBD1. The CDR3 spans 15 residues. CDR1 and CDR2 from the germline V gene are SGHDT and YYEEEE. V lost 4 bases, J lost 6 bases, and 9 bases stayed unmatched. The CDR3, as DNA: TGTGCCAGCAGCGTTTACGGGACAGGCCTTCAGCCCCAGCATTTT. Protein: CASSVYGTGLQPQHF.

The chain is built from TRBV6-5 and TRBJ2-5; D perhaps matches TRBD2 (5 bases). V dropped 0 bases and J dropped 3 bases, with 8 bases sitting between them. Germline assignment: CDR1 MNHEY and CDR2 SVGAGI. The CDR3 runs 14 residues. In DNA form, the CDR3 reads TGTGCCAGCAGTTACTCATGGGGAGAAGAGACCCAGTACTTC. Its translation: CASSYSWGEETQYF.

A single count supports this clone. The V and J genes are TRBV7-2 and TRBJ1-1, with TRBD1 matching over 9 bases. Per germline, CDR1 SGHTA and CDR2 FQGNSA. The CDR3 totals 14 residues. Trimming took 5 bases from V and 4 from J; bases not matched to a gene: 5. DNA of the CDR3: TGTGCCAGCAGCCCCCGGACAGGGGTCACTGAAGCTTTCTTT. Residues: CASSPRTGVTEAFF.

CDR3 bases: TGTGCCAGCAGCGTAGGGACATCTAATGAAAAACTGTTTTTT. It is translated as CASSVGTSNEKLFF. The chain combines TRBV9 with TRBJ1-4; possible D gene TRBD1, 5 bases. The CDR3 contains 14 residues. CDR1 and CDR2 from the germline V gene are SGDLS and YYNGEE. Trimming cost V 0 bases and J 3 bases, with 6 bases left between them. Full variable domain (outside the CDR3, taken from reference TRBV9 and TRBJ1-4): DSGVTQTPKHLITATGQRVTLRCSPRSGDLSVYWYQQSLDQGLQFLIQYYNGEERAKGNILERFSAQQFPDLHSELNLSSLELGDSALYFCASSVGTSNEKLFFGSGTQLSVL.

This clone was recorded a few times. This CDR3 reads CASSTGTGHRLNTEAFF. CDR3 in DNA: TGTGCCAGTAGTACCGGGACAGGGCACCGGCTGAACACTGAAGCTTTCTTT. The J gene is TRBJ1-1, the V gene TRBV19; 9 bases are a match to TRBD1. CDR1 and CDR2 (germline): LNHDA, SQIVND (reference sequence). With V trimmed by 4 bases and J by 0 bases, 9 bases remained unmatched. The CDR3 is made up of 17 amino acids.

The CDR3 loop reads CAASSTSDYQETQYF. Written as DNA, the CDR3 is TGTGCCGCTTCTTCGACTAGCGACTACCAAGAGACCCAGTACTTC. This chain links TRBV10-3 with TRBJ2-5; 8 bases fit TRBD2. The length of the CDR3 is 15 residues. Germline-derived CDR1 and CDR2 are ENHRY and SYGVKD. Unmatched junction bases numbered 11, after V lost 11 bases and J lost 0 bases.

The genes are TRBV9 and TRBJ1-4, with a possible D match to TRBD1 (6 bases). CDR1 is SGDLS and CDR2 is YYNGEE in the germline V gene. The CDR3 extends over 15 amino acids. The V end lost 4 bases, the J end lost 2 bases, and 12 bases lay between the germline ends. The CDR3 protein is CASSLATGTNEKLFF. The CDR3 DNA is TGTGCCAGCAGCCTCGCTACAGGGACTAATGAAAAACTGTTTTTT.

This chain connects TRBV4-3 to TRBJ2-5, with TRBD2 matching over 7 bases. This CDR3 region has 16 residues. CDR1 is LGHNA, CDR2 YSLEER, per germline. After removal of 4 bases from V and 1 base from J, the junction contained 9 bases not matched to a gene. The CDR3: CASSPRRGEFQETQYF. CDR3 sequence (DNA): TGCGCCAGCAGCCCCCGACGGGGGGAATTCCAAGAGACCCAGTACTTC.

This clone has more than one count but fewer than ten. CDR3 sequence (DNA): TGCAGCGCCGCACGAGGCTCCCGTGAAAAACTGTTTTTT. It is translated as CSAARGSREKLFF. The chain recombines TRBV29-1 with TRBJ1-4, with no clear D. Germline assignment: CDR1 SQVTM and CDR2 ANQGSEA. This CDR3 contains 13 residues. The V end was cut by 7 bases, the J end by 7 bases, with 16 bases between. Full variable domain (outside the CDR3, taken from reference TRBV29-1 and TRBJ1-4): SAVISQKPSRDICQRGTSLTIQCQVDSQVTMMFWYRQQPGQSLTLIATANQGSEATYESGFVIDKFPISRPNLTFSTLTVSNMSPEDSSIYLCSAARGSREKLFFGSGTQLSVL.

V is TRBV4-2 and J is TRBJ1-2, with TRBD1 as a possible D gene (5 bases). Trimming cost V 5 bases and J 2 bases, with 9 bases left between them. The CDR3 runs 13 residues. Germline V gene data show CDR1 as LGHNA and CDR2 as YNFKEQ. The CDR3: CASSLGQNYGYTF. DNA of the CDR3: TGTGCCAGCAGCTTGGGGCAGAACTATGGCTACACCTTC.

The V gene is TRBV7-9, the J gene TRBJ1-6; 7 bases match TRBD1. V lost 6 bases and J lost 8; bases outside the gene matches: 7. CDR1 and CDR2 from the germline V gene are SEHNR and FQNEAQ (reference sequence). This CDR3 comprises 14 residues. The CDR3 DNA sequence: TGTGCCAGCAGGCAACAGGGGTGGGATTCACCCCTCCACTTT. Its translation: CASRQQGWDSPLHF.

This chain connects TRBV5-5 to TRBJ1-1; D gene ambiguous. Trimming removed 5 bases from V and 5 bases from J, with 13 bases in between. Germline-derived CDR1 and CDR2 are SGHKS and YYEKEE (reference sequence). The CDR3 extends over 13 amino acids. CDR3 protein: CASSSIEGTEAFF. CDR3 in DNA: TGTGCCAGCAGTTCTATCGAGGGAACTGAAGCTTTCTTT.

Here the CDR3 reads CASSPGLALGGLGADTQYF. DNA for the CDR3: TGTGCCAGCTCACCGGGACTAGCGCTCGGAGGCCTTGGGGCAGATACGCAGTATTTT. This sequence joins TRBV18 and TRBJ2-3; 10 bases align to TRBD2. The V and J ends lost 3 bases and 4 bases, in that order; junction bases with no gene match: 16. Per the germline V gene, CDR1 is KGHSH and CDR2 is LQKENI. The CDR3 loop spans 19 amino acids. The full variable domain, in which reference TRBV18 and TRBJ2-3 provide the parts outside the CDR3, is NAGVMQNPRHLVRRRGQEARLRCSPMKGHSHVYWYRQLPEEGLKFMVYLQKENIIDESGMPKERFSAEFPKEGPSILRIQQVVRGDSAAYFCASSPGLALGGLGADTQYFGPGTRLTVL.

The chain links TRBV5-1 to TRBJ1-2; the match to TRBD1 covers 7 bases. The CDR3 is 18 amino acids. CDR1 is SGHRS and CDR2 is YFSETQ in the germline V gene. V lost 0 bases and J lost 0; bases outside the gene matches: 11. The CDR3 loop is CASSLAAGTGAANYGYTF. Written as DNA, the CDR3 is TGCGCCAGCAGCTTGGCGGCGGGAACAGGGGCAGCTAACTATGGCTACACCTTC.

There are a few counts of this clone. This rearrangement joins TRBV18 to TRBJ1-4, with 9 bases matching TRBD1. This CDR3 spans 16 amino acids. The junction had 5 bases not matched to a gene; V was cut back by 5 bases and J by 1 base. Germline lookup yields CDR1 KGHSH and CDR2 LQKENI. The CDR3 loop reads CASSSTGGQTNEKLFF. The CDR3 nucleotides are TGTGCCAGCTCATCAACAGGGGGCCAAACTAATGAAAAACTGTTTTTT.

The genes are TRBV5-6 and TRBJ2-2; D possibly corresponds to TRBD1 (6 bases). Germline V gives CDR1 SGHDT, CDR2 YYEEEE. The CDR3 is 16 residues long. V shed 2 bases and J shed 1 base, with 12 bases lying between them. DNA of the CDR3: TGTGCCAGCAGCTTATCCTGGGACAAGAACACCGGGGAGCTGTTTTTT. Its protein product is CASSLSWDKNTGELFF.

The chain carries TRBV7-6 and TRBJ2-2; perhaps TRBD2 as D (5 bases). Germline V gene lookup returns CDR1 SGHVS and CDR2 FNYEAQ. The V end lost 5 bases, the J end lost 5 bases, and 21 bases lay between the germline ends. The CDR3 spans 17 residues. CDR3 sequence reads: CASSLTASSPGTGELFF. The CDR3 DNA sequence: TGTGCCAGCAGCCTAACGGCCTCCTCCCCGGGGACCGGGGAGCTGTTTTTT.

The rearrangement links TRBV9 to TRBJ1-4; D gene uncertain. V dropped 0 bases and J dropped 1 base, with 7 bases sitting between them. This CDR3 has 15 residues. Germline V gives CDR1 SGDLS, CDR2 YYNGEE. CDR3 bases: TGTGCCAGCAGCGTAGGGAGAAAAACTAATGAAAAACTGTTTTTT. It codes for CASSVGRKTNEKLFF.

The CDR3 sequence: CATSRPTGGETQYF. In DNA form, the CDR3 reads TGTGCCACCAGCAGACCGACAGGGGGGGAGACCCAGTACTTC. The rearrangement uses TRBV15 and TRBJ2-5; 9 bases map to TRBD1. CDR1 and CDR2 (germline): LNHNV, YYDKDF (reference sequence). The CDR3 is made up of 14 amino acids. V lost 2 bases and J lost 5; bases outside the gene matches: 3.